This T cell receptor beta chain was identified during a study of blood T cell repertoires in COVID-19. Overall study: Sites in the United States, Italy and Spain provided acute and convalescent COVID-19 samples.

Unmatched junction bases numbered 5, after V lost 6 bases and J lost 3 bases. This CDR3 spans 13 amino acids. Profiled with immunoSEQ multiplex PCR; TCRdb holds only in-frame clones, not every one. The sample yields about 150,000 clones, around 85% seen once. The TCR comes from a woman aged 55-70 years with COVID-19, enrolled during active disease. Material for sequencing was peripheral blood. The chain combines TRBV12-3 or TRBV12-4 with TRBJ2-7, with 7 bases that match TRBD1. The CDR3 loop reads CASREGQLYEQYF. As DNA, the CDR3 is TGTGCCAGCAGAGAGGGACAGCTCTACGAGCAGTACTTC.